The present entry profiles one TCR beta chain with its context. This sample was taken from a study of blood T cell repertoires in COVID-19. Overall study context: Both acute and convalescent COVID-19 samples were obtained from the United States, Italy and Spain. Nucleic acid was either cDNA or gDNA, and it came from T cells, B-cell-depleted T cells, or PBMCs.

Methods used by the authors: The authors estimated nucleated cell counts from reference gene primer amplification. TCRdb keeps only in-frame clones here, not all; method: immunoSEQ multiplex PCR. The DNA was the basis for D and trimming; V, J and clone size are from that table. The data contain around 700,000 clones, 85% to 90% of them singletons. Per the germline V gene, CDR1 is DFQATT and CDR2 is SNEGSKA (reference sequence). The V end was cut by 5 bases, the J end by 3 bases, with 7 bases between. The CDR3 spans 11 residues. Sample: peripheral blood. The rearrangement uses TRBV20-1 and TRBJ1-1; the D gene is possibly TRBD1 (5 bases). The receptor comes from a woman between 18 and 29 years old with acute or convalescent COVID-19. CDR3 nucleotides: TGCAGTGCTTCAGGGTACACTGAAGCTTTCTTT. This gives the protein CSASGYTEAFF.